This entry describes one T cell receptor (beta chain). Antigen specificity is unknown. This CDR3 contains 13 residues. CDR1 SGDLS and CDR2 YYNGEE come from the germline V gene. V lost 3 bases to trimming and J lost 11 bases, with 17 bases between them. The sample is drawn from a study of Graves' ophthalmopathy and Graves' hyperthyroidism. The study's findings and limits: For separating ophthalmopathy from stable hyperthyroidism, a 13-signature model gave 85% to 90% sensitivity and 75% to 83% specificity. Most expanded thyroid clonotypes above 0.001 frequency also appeared in blood.

Patients were excluded if they had other autoimmune diseases or uncontrolled infections, and likewise if pregnancy or lactation applied. As the template, RNA transcripts were used to amplify TCR beta CDR3 regions. HTBI primers were used in a first-round RT-PCR, which preceded a second-round multiplex PCR. TCRdb re-derived calls from the multiplex PCR reads in MiXCR, one entry per CDR3 protein. The sample holds over 45,000 distinct CDR3 sequences, over 40% seen once. The sample taken for sequencing was peripheral blood. The sequence was obtained from an adult man with Graves' ophthalmopathy. The J gene is TRBJ1-1, the V gene TRBV9, with a tentative D call TRBD1 (5 bases). In DNA form, the CDR3 reads TGTGCCAGCAGCGCAACCCTCAGCGGGGGGGCTTTCTTT. Translating gives CASSATLSGGAFF.